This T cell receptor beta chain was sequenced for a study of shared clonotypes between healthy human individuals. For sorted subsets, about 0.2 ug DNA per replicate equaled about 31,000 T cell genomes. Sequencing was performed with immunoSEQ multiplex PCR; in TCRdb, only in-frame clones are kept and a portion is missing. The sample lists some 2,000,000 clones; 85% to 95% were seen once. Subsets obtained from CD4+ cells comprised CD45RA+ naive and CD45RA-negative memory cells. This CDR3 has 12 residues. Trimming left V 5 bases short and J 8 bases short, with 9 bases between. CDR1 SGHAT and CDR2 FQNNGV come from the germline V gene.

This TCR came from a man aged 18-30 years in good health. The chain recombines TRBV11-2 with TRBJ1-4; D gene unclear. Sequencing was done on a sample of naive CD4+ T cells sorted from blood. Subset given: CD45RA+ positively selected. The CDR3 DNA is TGTGCCAGCAGCCCGAGGGTGGAAAAACTGTTTTTT. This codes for CASSPRVEKLFF.